A single sample gave rise to the 7 T cell receptor beta chains below, sequenced in a study of human T cells and chemical hapten exposure. TCRdb processed the RACE reads anew with MiXCR; each CDR3 protein has one entry. The repertoire holds around 160,000 distinct CDR3 sequences, with about 14% as singletons. The time point is: patch test 1, 2 weeks after DPC sensitization. Documented treatment: therapeutic diphenylcyclopropenone sensitization with weekly scalp DPC. Here the sequenced sample was whole blood, taken in connection with sensitization to the hapten diphenylcyclopropenone (DPC). All receptors come from a young woman with alopecia areata. Some clones in this sample may be carry-over from other donors' samples.

This clonotype was counted between two and nine times. The V gene is TRBV4-3, the J gene TRBJ2-3; TRBD2 agrees at 11 bases. There are 17 residues in the CDR3. V gave up 0 bases and J gave up 1 base; unmatched junction bases: 3. Germline assignment: CDR1 LGHNA and CDR2 YSLEER. The CDR3 bases are TGCGCCAGCAGCCAAGATCGACTAGCGGGGCGCACAGATACGCAGTATTTT. Its translation: CASSQDRLAGRTDTQYF.

The CDR3: CASSLVGDSNQPQHF. In DNA form, the CDR3 reads TGTGCCAGCAGCTTAGTGGGGGATAGCAATCAGCCCCAGCATTTT. This chain links TRBV7-9 with TRBJ1-5; maybe TRBD1 (5 bases). The CDR3 loop spans 15 amino acids. Germline assignment: CDR1 SEHNR and CDR2 FQNEAQ (reference sequence). V shed 1 base and J shed 0 bases, with 7 bases lying between them.

This clonotype showed up just a few times. The rearrangement joins TRBV15 to TRBJ2-1; D gene ambiguous. The V gene lost 5 bases and the J gene lost 8 bases, with 7 bases spanning the gap. The CDR3 has 11 residues. Germline V gene sequence: CDR1 LNHNV, CDR2 YYDKDF (reference sequence). In DNA form, the CDR3 reads TGTGCCACCAGCGTCCTCGATGAGCAGTTCTTC. Translated: CATSVLDEQFF.

This chain connects TRBV20-1 to TRBJ2-5; D is possibly TRBD1 (6 bases). Deletions cut 6 bases from V and 1 base from J, with 12 bases between. From germline, CDR1 is DFQATT and CDR2 SNEGSKA (reference sequence). The CDR3 loop spans 13 amino acids. The CDR3 DNA reads TGCAGTGCGAAAAGGACAGTCCAAGAGACCCAGTACTTC. This sequence encodes CSAKRTVQETQYF.

The chain has TRBV20-1 and TRBJ1-1; D not resolved. V was cut by 2 bases and J by 5 bases, with 18 bases left in between. CDR1 is DFQATT, CDR2 SNEGSKA, per germline (reference sequence). The CDR3 consists of 15 residues. In DNA, the CDR3 is TGCAGTGCTAGACCACCTACACGGTTATTGACTGAAGCTTTCTTT. It codes for CSARPPTRLLTEAFF.

In this sample, this clonotype turned up many times. The CDR3 bases are TGCAGTGCTAGAGGTGGCAGCCTCAATGGCTACACCTTC. The encoded protein is CSARGGSLNGYTF. The genes are TRBV20-1 and TRBJ1-2; D is unresolved. Trimming left V 1 base short and J 6 bases short, with 12 bases between. The CDR3 consists of 13 residues. CDR1 is DFQATT and CDR2 is SNEGSKA in the germline V gene (reference sequence).

There are a few counts of this clonotype. This chain joins TRBV6-1 and TRBJ2-1; D is ambiguous. This CDR3 spans 15 amino acids. Trimming removed 5 bases at V and 0 bases at J, with 11 bases between. CDR1 is MNHNS, CDR2 SASEGT, per germline. The CDR3 sequence: CASSRVPSSYNEQFF. The CDR3 DNA reads as TGTGCCAGCAGTAGAGTACCTAGCTCCTACAATGAGCAGTTCTTC.